This TCR beta chain was found in a study of OX40 agonist ivuxolimab in advanced cancers. On the study more broadly: Two patients with cutaneous melanoma and one with hepatocellular carcinoma, three in total, showed partial responses. General study points: There were, on average, more expanded clones in CD8+ T cells than in CD4+. Expanded peripheral T cells had an undetermined antigen specificity.

TCRdb keeps only in-frame clones here, not all; method: immunoSEQ multiplex PCR. Of 80,000 to 130,000 clones listed, 90% were seen once; the top ten hold over 0.3%. V gave up 2 bases and J gave up 4 bases; unmatched junction bases: 2. The CDR3 length is 14 residues. Germline V gene sequence: CDR1 SGHTA, CDR2 FQGTGA. A word on this clone: Its antigen remains unidentified.

The chain carries TRBV7-3 and TRBJ2-1, with TRBD2 matching over 7 bases. The sequencing here drew on CD4+ or CD8+ T cells sorted from blood, taken in a trial of the OX40 agonist ivuxolimab. The TCR was taken from an adult with an advanced solid tumor such as melanoma, head and neck, liver or kidney cancer. CDR3 nucleotide sequence: TGTGCCAGCAGCTTACAGGGAGGGTACAATGAGCAGTTCTTC. It specifies CASSLQGGYNEQFF.